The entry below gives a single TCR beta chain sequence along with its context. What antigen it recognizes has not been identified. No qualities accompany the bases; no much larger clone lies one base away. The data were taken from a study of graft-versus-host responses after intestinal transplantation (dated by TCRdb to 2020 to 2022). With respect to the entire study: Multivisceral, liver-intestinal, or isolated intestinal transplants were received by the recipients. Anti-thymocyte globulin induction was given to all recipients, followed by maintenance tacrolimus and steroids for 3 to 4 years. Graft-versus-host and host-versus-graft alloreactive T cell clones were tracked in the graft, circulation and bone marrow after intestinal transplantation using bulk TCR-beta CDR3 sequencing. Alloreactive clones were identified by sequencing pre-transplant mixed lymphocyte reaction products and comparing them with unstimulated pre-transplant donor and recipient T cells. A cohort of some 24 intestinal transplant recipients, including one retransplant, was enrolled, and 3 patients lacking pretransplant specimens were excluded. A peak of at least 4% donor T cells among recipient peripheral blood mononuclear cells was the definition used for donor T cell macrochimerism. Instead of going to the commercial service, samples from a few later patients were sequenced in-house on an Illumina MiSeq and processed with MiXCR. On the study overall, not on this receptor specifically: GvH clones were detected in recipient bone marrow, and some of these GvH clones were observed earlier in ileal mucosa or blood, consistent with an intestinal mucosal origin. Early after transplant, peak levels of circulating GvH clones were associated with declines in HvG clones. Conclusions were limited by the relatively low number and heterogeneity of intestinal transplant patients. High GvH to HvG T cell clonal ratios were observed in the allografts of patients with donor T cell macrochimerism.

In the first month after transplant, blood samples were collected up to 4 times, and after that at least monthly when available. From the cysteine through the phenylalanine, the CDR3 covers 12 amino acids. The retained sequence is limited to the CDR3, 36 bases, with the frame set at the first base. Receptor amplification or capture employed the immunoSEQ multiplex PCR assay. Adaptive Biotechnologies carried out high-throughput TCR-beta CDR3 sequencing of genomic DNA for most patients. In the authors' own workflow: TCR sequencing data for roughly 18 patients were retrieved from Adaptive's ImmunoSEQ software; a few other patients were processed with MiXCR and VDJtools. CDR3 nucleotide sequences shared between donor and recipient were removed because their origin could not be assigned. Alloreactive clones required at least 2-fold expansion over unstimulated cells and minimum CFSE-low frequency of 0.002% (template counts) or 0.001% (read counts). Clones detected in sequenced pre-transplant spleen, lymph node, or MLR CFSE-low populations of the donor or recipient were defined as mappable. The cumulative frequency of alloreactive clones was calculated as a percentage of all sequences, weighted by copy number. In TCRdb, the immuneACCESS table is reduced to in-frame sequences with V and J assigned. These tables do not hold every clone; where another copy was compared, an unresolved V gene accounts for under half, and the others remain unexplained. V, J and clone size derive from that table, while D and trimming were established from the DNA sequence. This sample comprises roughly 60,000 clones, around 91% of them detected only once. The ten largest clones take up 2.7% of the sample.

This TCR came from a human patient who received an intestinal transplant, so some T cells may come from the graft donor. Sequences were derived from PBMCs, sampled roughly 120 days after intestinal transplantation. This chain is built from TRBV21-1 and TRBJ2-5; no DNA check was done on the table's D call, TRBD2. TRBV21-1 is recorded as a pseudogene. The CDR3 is CASRKGSETQYF. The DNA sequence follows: TGTGCCAGCAGGAAAGGTTCGGAGACCCAGTACTTC.